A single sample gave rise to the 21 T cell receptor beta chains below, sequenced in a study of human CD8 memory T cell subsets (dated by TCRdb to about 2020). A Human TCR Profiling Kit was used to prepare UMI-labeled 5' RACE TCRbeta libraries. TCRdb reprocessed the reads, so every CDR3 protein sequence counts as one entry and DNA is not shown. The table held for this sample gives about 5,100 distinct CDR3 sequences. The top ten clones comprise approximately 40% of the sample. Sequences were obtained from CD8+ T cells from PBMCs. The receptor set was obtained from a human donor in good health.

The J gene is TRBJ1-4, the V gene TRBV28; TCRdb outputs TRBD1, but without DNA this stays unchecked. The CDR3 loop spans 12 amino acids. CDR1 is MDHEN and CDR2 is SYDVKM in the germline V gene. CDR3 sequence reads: CASSDRGVELFF.

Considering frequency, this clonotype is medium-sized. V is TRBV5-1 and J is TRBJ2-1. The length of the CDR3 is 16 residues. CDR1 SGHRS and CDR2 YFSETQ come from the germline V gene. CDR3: CASSFAPRGSYNEQFF.

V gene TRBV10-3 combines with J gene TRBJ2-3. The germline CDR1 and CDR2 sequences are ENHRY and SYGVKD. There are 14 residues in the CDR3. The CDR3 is CAISGDRVTDTQYF.

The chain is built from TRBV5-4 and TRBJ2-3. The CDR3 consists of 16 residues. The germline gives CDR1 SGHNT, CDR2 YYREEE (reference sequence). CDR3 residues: CASSLAPGENTDTQYF.

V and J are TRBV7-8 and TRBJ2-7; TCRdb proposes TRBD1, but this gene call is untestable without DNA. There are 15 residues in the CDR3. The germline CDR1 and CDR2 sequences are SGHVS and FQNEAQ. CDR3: CASSPQAGGTREQYF.

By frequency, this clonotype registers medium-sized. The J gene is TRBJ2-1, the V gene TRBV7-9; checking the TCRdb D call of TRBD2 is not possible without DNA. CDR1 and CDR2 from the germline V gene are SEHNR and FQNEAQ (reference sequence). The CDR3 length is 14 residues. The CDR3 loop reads CASSPGTSGNEQFF.

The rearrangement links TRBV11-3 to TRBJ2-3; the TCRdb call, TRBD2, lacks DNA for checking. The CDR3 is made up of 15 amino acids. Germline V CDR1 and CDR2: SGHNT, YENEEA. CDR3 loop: CASSPPRGGVSTQYF.

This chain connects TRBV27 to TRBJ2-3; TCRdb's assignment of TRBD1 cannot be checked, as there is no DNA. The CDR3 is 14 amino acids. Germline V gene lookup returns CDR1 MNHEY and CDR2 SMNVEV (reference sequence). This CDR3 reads CASSFCPPCETQYF.

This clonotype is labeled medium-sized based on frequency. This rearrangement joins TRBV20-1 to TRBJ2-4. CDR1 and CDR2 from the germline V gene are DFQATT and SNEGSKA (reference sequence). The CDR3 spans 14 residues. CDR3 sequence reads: CSARLALVKNIQYF.

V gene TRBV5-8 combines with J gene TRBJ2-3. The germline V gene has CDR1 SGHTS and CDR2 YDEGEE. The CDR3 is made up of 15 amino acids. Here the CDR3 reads CASSPGPWSTDTQYF.

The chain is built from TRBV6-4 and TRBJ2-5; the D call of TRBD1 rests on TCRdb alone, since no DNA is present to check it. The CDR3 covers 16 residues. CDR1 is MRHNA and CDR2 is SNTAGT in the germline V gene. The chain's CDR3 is CASSPTGGTGQETQYF.

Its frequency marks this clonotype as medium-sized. The chain's CDR3 is CASSYPGNSNQPQHF. The chain has TRBV6-6 and TRBJ1-5; TCRdb's D call, TRBD1, is unchecked because there is no DNA. Germline V gives CDR1 MNHNY, CDR2 SVGAGI (reference sequence). There are 15 residues in the CDR3.

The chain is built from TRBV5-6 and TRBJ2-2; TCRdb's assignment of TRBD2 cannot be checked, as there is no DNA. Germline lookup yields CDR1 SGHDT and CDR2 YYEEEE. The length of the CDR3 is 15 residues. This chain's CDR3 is CASSLPVGPTGELFF.

The chain's CDR3 is CASSAQDRNYGYTF. The J gene is TRBJ1-2, the V gene TRBV7-9; there is no DNA to check the TCRdb D call of TRBD1. From germline, CDR1 is SEHNR and CDR2 FQNEAQ (reference sequence). CDR3 size: 14 residues.

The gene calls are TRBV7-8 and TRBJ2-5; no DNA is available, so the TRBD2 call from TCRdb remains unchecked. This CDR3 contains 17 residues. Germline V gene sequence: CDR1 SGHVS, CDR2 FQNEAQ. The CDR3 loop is CASSLVGLAGVGETQYF.

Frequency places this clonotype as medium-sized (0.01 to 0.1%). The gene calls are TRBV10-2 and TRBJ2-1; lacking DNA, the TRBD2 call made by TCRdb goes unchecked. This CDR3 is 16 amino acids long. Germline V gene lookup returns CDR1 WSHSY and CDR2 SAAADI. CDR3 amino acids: CASSDDSSGTYNEQFF.

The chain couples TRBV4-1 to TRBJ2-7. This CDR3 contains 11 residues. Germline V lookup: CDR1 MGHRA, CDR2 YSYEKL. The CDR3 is CASSQEDEQYF.

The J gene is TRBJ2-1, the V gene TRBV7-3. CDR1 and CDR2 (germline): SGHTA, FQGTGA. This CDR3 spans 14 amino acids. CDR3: CASSPDLSYNEQFF.

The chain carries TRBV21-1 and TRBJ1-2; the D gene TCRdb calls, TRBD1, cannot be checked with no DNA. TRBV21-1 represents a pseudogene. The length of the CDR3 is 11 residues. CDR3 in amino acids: CATPGTDGYTF.

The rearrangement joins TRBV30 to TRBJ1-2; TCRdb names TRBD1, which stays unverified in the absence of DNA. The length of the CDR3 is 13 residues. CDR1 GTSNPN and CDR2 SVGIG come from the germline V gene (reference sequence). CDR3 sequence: CAWSSTGAGGYTF.

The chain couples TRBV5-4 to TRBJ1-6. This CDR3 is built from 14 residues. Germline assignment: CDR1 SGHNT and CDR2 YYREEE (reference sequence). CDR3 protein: CASSLDLGNSPLHF.